Following are 5 T cell receptor beta chains from one sample sequenced in a study of cytomegalovirus exposure and HLA in healthy donors. PCR was performed using 60 Vbeta and 13 Jbeta primers. Profiled with immunoSEQ multiplex PCR; TCRdb holds only in-frame clones, not every one. Among around 190,000 clones listed, 60% to 85% were seen once. The sample taken for sequencing was PBMCs. Receptors originate from a young woman in good health and CMV-seronegative.

This chain links TRBV6-1 with TRBJ1-2; D is unclear. This CDR3 comprises 16 residues. Germline V CDR1 and CDR2: MNHNS, SASEGT. V was trimmed by 1 base and J by 4 bases, leaving 16 bases between them. The CDR3 here is CASSEDKPTPGYGYTF. CDR3 bases: TGTGCCAGCAGTGAAGATAAACCCACACCGGGCTATGGCTACACCTTC.

V and J are TRBV7-2 and TRBJ2-1; 8 nucleotides match TRBD1. V trimming: 5 bases; J trimming: 3 bases; junction bases outside the gene matches: 6. This CDR3 is built from 15 residues. Germline CDR1 reads SGHTA; CDR2 reads FQGNSA. The CDR3 DNA reads as TGTGCCAGCAGCACCGGACAGGGAAGCTACAATGAGCAGTTCTTC. Its translation is CASSTGQGSYNEQFF.

The chain couples TRBV2 to TRBJ1-2; 9 bases map to TRBD1. Trimming took 5 bases from V and 4 from J; bases not matched to a gene: 5. CDR1 SNHLY and CDR2 FYNNEI come from the germline V gene. This CDR3 comprises 14 residues. CDR3 region: CASSTGQGPYGYTF. The CDR3 DNA follows: TGTGCCAGCAGTACGGGACAGGGCCCCTATGGCTACACCTTC.

The chain uses TRBV11-3 and TRBJ2-5, with a tentative D call TRBD1 (6 bases). From germline, CDR1 is SGHNT and CDR2 YENEEA. Trimming took 4 bases from V and 3 from J, leaving 15 bases between them. CDR3 length: 15 residues. CDR3 DNA sequence: TGTGCCAGCAGCTATACAGGGAATCGAGAAGAGACCCAGTACTTC. Its translation: CASSYTGNREETQYF.

The rearrangement joins TRBV30 to TRBJ1-1; the match to TRBD1 covers 9 bases. Per the germline V gene, CDR1 is GTSNPN and CDR2 is SVGIG (reference sequence). The CDR3 is 13 amino acids. With V trimmed by 3 bases and J by 4 bases, 3 bases remained unmatched. The CDR3 is CAWRTGGFTEAFF. The CDR3 nucleotides read TGTGCCTGGAGGACAGGGGGATTCACTGAAGCTTTCTTT.